A single sample is the source of the 32 T cell receptor beta chains below, sequenced in a study of blood T cell repertoires in COVID-19. Method: immunoSEQ multiplex PCR; TCRdb's copy keeps in-frame clones and lacks some. The sample records about 60,000 clones, more than 70% being singletons. Sequenced material: peripheral blood. The receptors here all came from a human donor in a cohort sampled during active COVID-19.

This chain joins TRBV5-1 and TRBJ2-5; tentative D call: TRBD2 (5 bases). The CDR3 has 16 amino acids. Germline CDR1 SGHRS, CDR2 YFSETQ. V was trimmed by 2 bases and J by 5 bases, leaving 19 bases between them. CDR3 in DNA: TGCGCCAGCAGCTTAGAATTGCCCTCGGGGTCCGAGACCCAGTACTTC. It specifies CASSLELPSGSETQYF.

V gene TRBV6-4 combines with J gene TRBJ2-7; no definite D call. The CDR3 is 13 amino acids. The ends were cut back, 6 bases at V and 4 bases at J, with 13 bases in the middle. Germline values: CDR1 MRHNA, CDR2 SNTAGT. CDR3: CASRLLYQYEQYF. The CDR3 nucleotides read TGTGCCAGCAGACTACTTTATCAATACGAGCAGTACTTC.

The chain couples TRBV5-1 to TRBJ2-7; D gene uncertain. V dropped 4 bases and J dropped 4 bases, with 9 bases sitting between them. Germline values: CDR1 SGHRS, CDR2 YFSETQ. The CDR3 is 12 amino acids. The CDR3 region is CASSMDGYEQYF. The CDR3 DNA reads TGCGCCAGCAGCATGGACGGGTACGAGCAGTACTTC.

This rearrangement joins TRBV2 to TRBJ2-2; D gene uncertain. The CDR3 is 14 amino acids. V was clipped by 2 bases and J by 0 bases, with 4 bases between them. Germline V lookup: CDR1 SNHLY, CDR2 FYNNEI. The CDR3, as DNA: TGTGCCAGCAGTGAATATACGAACACCGGGGAGCTGTTTTTT. Its protein product is CASSEYTNTGELFF.

This chain links TRBV11-2 with TRBJ1-6; D is undetermined. V was cut by 6 bases and J by 9 bases, with 12 bases left in between. The CDR3 extends over 13 amino acids. The V gene's germline CDR1 is SGHAT and CDR2 FQNNGV. The CDR3 is CASSATSGSPLHF. In DNA, the CDR3 is TGTGCCAGCAGTGCTACCAGCGGTTCACCCCTCCACTTT.

This clone is a singleton in its sample. The CDR3 here is CASSAGQRYEQYF. The CDR3 bases are TGTGCCAGCAGCGCGGGACAACGCTACGAGCAGTACTTC. The chain uses TRBV9 and TRBJ2-7; possibly TRBD1 for D (6 bases). CDR1 is SGDLS, CDR2 YYNGEE, per germline. The V gene lost 3 bases and the J gene lost 3 bases, with 10 bases spanning the gap. The length of the CDR3 is 13 residues. Combining the CDR3 with reference TRBV9 and TRBJ2-7 gives the whole variable domain DSGVTQTPKHLITATGQRVTLRCSPRSGDLSVYWYQQSLDQGLQFLIQYYNGEERAKGNILERFSAQQFPDLHSELNLSSLELGDSALYFCASSAGQRYEQYFGPGTRLTVT.

This chain uses TRBV10-1 with TRBJ2-3, with 9 bases aligning to TRBD2. The germline V gene encodes CDR1 WNHNN and CDR2 SYGVQD (reference sequence). V shed 4 bases, J shed 1 base, and the junction held 12 bases outside the gene matches. The CDR3 sequence is 18 residues long. Here the CDR3 DNA reads TGCGCCAGCAGTGTAGCGGGAGATGAAACTAGCGGCACAGATACGCAGTATTTT. This encodes CASSVAGDETSGTDTQYF.

V gene TRBV5-1 combines with J gene TRBJ1-4; D gene unclear. From germline, CDR1 is SGHRS and CDR2 YFSETQ. CDR3 length: 15 residues. V was cut by 0 bases and J by 0 bases, with 6 bases left in between. CDR3 loop: CASSLESATNEKLFF. Written as DNA, the CDR3 is TGCGCCAGCAGCTTGGAGTCGGCAACTAATGAAAAACTGTTTTTT.

Regarding this clone: The same CDR3 is also encoded by other DNA sequences in this sample. V gene TRBV19 combines with J gene TRBJ1-5, with 7 nucleotides matching TRBD1. Looked up from germline, CDR1 is LNHDA and CDR2 is SQIVND (reference sequence). The CDR3 is 15 amino acids. V was clipped by 1 base and J by 6 bases; unmatched bases: 6. CDR3 sequence: CASSIGTGVSQPQHF. Written as DNA, the CDR3 is TGTGCCAGTAGTATAGGTACAGGGGTAAGTCAGCCCCAGCATTTT.

This clone was seen only a few times. The chain carries TRBV18 and TRBJ2-2, with a weak D call TRBD1 (6 bases). Germline V gene lookup returns CDR1 KGHSH and CDR2 LQKENI. Trimming left V 5 bases short and J 4 bases short, with 20 bases between. The CDR3 totals 17 residues. For the CDR3, the DNA is TGTGCCAGCTCAATTGGGTCCAGGGGAGTCGGCACCGGGGAGCTGTTTTTT. Its protein product is CASSIGSRGVGTGELFF. The complete variable domain, with remaining parts taken from reference TRBV18 and TRBJ2-2, reads NAGVMQNPRHLVRRRGQEARLRCSPMKGHSHVYWYRQLPEEGLKFMVYLQKENIIDESGMPKERFSAEFPKEGPSILRIQQVVRGDSAAYFCASSIGSRGVGTGELFFGEGSRLTVL.

V gene TRBV24-1 combines with J gene TRBJ2-5; tentatively, D is TRBD1 (6 bases). V was trimmed by 9 bases and J by 4 bases, leaving 14 bases between them. Germline CDR1 KGHDR, CDR2 SFDVKD. This CDR3 is 13 amino acids long. DNA for the CDR3: TGTGCCACCGGGGTGACAGGTGCAGAGACCCAGTACTTC. Its protein is CATGVTGAETQYF.

This clone has just one count. This rearrangement joins TRBV18 to TRBJ1-3, with unresolved D. This CDR3 is 15 amino acids long. Deletions cut 3 bases from V and 4 bases from J, with 13 bases between. In germline, CDR1 is KGHSH, CDR2 LQKENI. CDR3 bases: TGTGCCAGCTCACCGGGAGTTGAGTCGGGAAACACCATATATTTT. Amino acids: CASSPGVESGNTIYF.

This sequence joins TRBV3-1 (or the pseudogene TRBV3-2) and TRBJ1-5, with 7 bases that match TRBD1. V lost 1 base, J lost 4 bases, and 7 bases stayed unmatched. This CDR3 comprises 16 residues. Germline assignment: CDR1 LGHDT and CDR2 YNNKEL (reference sequence). This chain's CDR3 is CASSQGLDRVNQPQHF. CDR3 nucleotide sequence: TGTGCCAGCAGCCAAGGGCTCGACAGGGTGAATCAGCCCCAGCATTTT.

This chain connects TRBV19 to TRBJ1-5; TRBD1 might be the D (6 bases). The germline gives CDR1 LNHDA, CDR2 SQIVND (reference sequence). The CDR3 runs 13 residues. Trimming left V 8 bases short and J 4 bases short, with 12 bases between. This CDR3 reads CASDIQGNQPQHF. As DNA, the CDR3 is TGTGCCAGTGACATACAGGGAAATCAGCCCCAGCATTTT.

The CDR3 loop reads CASSIGLALPYEQYF. In DNA, the CDR3 is TGTGCCAGTAGTATAGGCCTAGCGCTTCCCTACGAGCAGTACTTC. This chain links TRBV19 with TRBJ2-7, with D perhaps matching TRBD2 (6 bases). V lost 1 base and J 2 bases, leaving 12 bases between the germline ends. CDR3 length: 15 amino acids. Germline assignment: CDR1 LNHDA and CDR2 SQIVND (reference sequence).

The chain has TRBV28 and TRBJ1-5, with D unclear. CDR3 length equals 13 residues. Germline V gene sequence: CDR1 MDHEN, CDR2 SYDVKM. The V gene lost 6 bases and the J gene lost 7 bases, with 13 bases spanning the gap. The CDR3 spells CASSLSGVQPQHF. CDR3 in DNA: TGTGCCAGCAGCCTTAGCGGGGTGCAGCCCCAGCATTTT.

This chain uses TRBV7-9 with TRBJ1-2, with 11 bases lining up with TRBD1. CDR3 length: 15 residues. With V trimmed by 5 bases and J by 7 bases, 9 bases remained unmatched. Germline V gene sequence: CDR1 SEHNR, CDR2 FQNEAQ (reference sequence). The CDR3 loop is CASSLSQGTGGGYTF. The CDR3 nucleotides are TGTGCCAGCAGCCTTTCTCAAGGGACAGGGGGTGGCTACACCTTC.

The gene calls are TRBV5-1 and TRBJ2-1; 7 positions agree with TRBD1. Germline V gene sequence: CDR1 SGHRS, CDR2 YFSETQ. The CDR3 has 14 residues. V shed 6 bases and J 7 bases; nucleotides not matched to a gene: 10. CDR3 coding DNA: TGCGCCAGCAAGACAGGGTTGTTAGTGAATGAGCAGTTCTTC. As protein: CASKTGLLVNEQFF. Filled out from reference TRBV5-1 and TRBJ2-1, the complete variable domain reads KAGVTQTPRYLIKTRGQQVTLSCSPISGHRSVSWYQQTPGQGLQFLFEYFSETQRNKGNFPGRFSGRQFSNSRSEMNVSTLELGDSALYLCASKTGLLVNEQFFGPGTRLTVL.

The sample holds a few counts of this clone. The chain couples TRBV6-6 to TRBJ2-7, with TRBD2 matching 10 bases. Losses at the gene ends were 9 bases for V and 1 base for J; bases not matched to a gene: 3. The V gene's germline CDR1 is MNHNY and CDR2 SVGAGI (reference sequence). The CDR3 extends over 13 amino acids. CDR3 sequence: CASLAGDSYEQYF. CDR3 nucleotides: TGTGCCAGTCTAGCGGGAGATTCCTACGAGCAGTACTTC.

The rearrangement links TRBV30 to TRBJ2-5; D possibly corresponds to TRBD2 (6 bases). Germline V gene lookup returns CDR1 GTSNPN and CDR2 SVGIG (reference sequence). Trimming left V 0 bases short and J 10 bases short, with 9 bases between. The CDR3 covers 11 residues. Here the CDR3 DNA reads TGTGCCTGGAGTGTGGCGGGGCTCCAGTACTTC. Translated: CAWSVAGLQYF.

The CDR3 here is CASSPRDRSFYGYTF. CDR3 in DNA: TGTGCCAGCAGCCCCCGGGACAGAAGCTTCTATGGCTACACCTTC. The rearrangement links TRBV5-4 to TRBJ1-2; 7 nucleotides align to TRBD1. The CDR3 has 15 amino acids. Germline V gives CDR1 SGHNT, CDR2 YYREEE (reference sequence). V dropped 4 bases and J dropped 4; count of bases not matched to a gene: 10.

The table lists this clone with a count of one. This chain joins TRBV5-1 and TRBJ2-7; D unclear. Trimming took off 0 bases at V and 7 bases at J, with 8 bases between the two ends. Germline V gives CDR1 SGHRS, CDR2 YFSETQ. CDR3 length: 12 amino acids. The CDR3 reads CASSLDNYEQYF. In nucleotides, the CDR3 is TGCGCCAGCAGCTTGGACAACTATGAGCAGTACTTC.

The V and J genes are TRBV27 and TRBJ1-1; 7 nucleotides align to TRBD1. The CDR3 sequence is 12 residues long. Trimming at V came to 5 bases and at J to 9 bases, leaving 6 bases not matched to a gene. Per the germline V gene, CDR1 is MNHEY and CDR2 is SMNVEV (reference sequence). This CDR3 reads CASSAQQGKAFF. The CDR3 DNA reads TGTGCCAGCAGTGCCCAACAGGGGAAAGCTTTCTTT.

This clone was counted between two and nine times. The V call is TRBV19, the J call TRBJ1-1; 7 bases agree with TRBD1. The CDR3 loop spans 14 amino acids. From germline, CDR1 is LNHDA and CDR2 SQIVND (reference sequence). The trim removed 10 bases at V and 0 bases at J, leaving 8 bases unmatched. The CDR3 loop reads CATSEDRLNTEAFF. The CDR3, as DNA: TGTGCCACTTCGGAGGACAGGCTGAACACTGAAGCTTTCTTT. The whole variable domain, remainder taken from reference TRBV19 and TRBJ1-1, is DGGITQSPKYLFRKEGQNVTLSCEQNLNHDAMYWYRQDPGQGLRLIYYSQIVNDFQKGDIAEGYSVSREKKESFPLTVTSAQKNPTAFYLCATSEDRLNTEAFFGQGTRLTVV.

The sample holds one count of this clone. V and J are TRBV6-6 and TRBJ1-1, with D possibly being TRBD1 (5 bases). CDR1 is MNHNY, CDR2 SVGAGI, per germline (reference sequence). There are 13 residues in the CDR3. Trimming shortened V by 6 bases and J by 1 base, and 9 bases separated the two germline ends. The CDR3 DNA follows: TGTGCCAGCAGAGACAGCCGGAACACTGAAGCTTTCTTT. This codes for CASRDSRNTEAFF.

This clone was detected only once. The CDR3: CASSPIPSGGTSSYEQYF. The CDR3 region has the DNA TGTGCCAGTAGTCCCATACCGTCGGGGGGGACAAGCTCCTACGAGCAGTACTTC. This chain uses TRBV19 with TRBJ2-7; 8 bases are shared with TRBD2. This CDR3 is 18 amino acids long. Losses at the gene ends were 5 bases for V and 0 bases for J; bases not matched to a gene: 15. Germline V gene lookup returns CDR1 LNHDA and CDR2 SQIVND (reference sequence).

This clone occurred a few times. This chain joins TRBV9 and TRBJ1-2; 9 bases line up with TRBD1. Trimming at V came to 4 bases and at J to 5 bases, leaving 3 bases not matched to a gene. CDR1 and CDR2 (germline): SGDLS, YYNGEE. The CDR3 is 13 residues long. The chain's CDR3 is CASSPGTGYGYTF. The CDR3 nucleotides read TGTGCCAGCAGCCCCGGGACAGGGTATGGCTACACCTTC.

The chain has TRBV6-6 and TRBJ2-1, with TRBD1 as a possible D gene (5 bases). The CDR3 is 12 amino acids. V lost 7 bases and J lost 8, with 12 bases in between. Germline V gene data show CDR1 as MNHNY and CDR2 as SVGAGI (reference sequence). In DNA, the CDR3 is TGTGCCAGCAATCAGCAGGGCTATGAGCAGTTCTTC. It is translated as CASNQQGYEQFF.

This chain joins TRBV6-5 and TRBJ1-1; 7 bases align to TRBD1. Germline CDR1 MNHEY, CDR2 SVGAGI. V dropped 7 bases and J dropped 3; count of bases not matched to a gene: 11. There are 15 residues in the CDR3. The CDR3 DNA is TGTGCCAGCACCTTAAGGGGGCTTTACGACACTGAAGCTTTCTTT. Translated: CASTLRGLYDTEAFF.

This chain links TRBV5-1 with TRBJ2-2, with 9 bases identical to TRBD1. Germline CDR1 is SGHRS and CDR2 is YFSETQ. The junction had 6 bases not matched to a gene; V was cut back by 4 bases and J by 5 bases. The CDR3 runs 15 residues. The CDR3 coding sequence is TGCGCCAGCAGCGGAATGACAGGGGGTACCGGGGAGCTGTTTTTT. This encodes CASSGMTGGTGELFF.

V usage is TRBV11-3 and J usage is TRBJ2-1, with a weak D call TRBD2 (5 bases). V was pared by 0 bases and J by 0 bases, with 9 bases between. Per germline, CDR1 SGHNT and CDR2 YENEEA. The CDR3 runs to 16 residues. This CDR3 is CASSLDGRVSYNEQFF. Here the CDR3 DNA reads TGTGCCAGCAGCTTAGATGGGCGGGTCTCCTACAATGAGCAGTTCTTC.

This clone appeared a single time. The rearrangement joins TRBV19 to TRBJ1-5, with 9 positions matching TRBD1. Unmatched junction bases numbered 3, after V lost 6 bases and J lost 6 bases. CDR3 length: 13 amino acids. Germline loops: CDR1 LNHDA, CDR2 SQIVND (reference sequence). In DNA, the CDR3 is TGTGCCAGTAGCTCGACAGGGGGTCAGCCCCAGCATTTT. As protein: CASSSTGGQPQHF.